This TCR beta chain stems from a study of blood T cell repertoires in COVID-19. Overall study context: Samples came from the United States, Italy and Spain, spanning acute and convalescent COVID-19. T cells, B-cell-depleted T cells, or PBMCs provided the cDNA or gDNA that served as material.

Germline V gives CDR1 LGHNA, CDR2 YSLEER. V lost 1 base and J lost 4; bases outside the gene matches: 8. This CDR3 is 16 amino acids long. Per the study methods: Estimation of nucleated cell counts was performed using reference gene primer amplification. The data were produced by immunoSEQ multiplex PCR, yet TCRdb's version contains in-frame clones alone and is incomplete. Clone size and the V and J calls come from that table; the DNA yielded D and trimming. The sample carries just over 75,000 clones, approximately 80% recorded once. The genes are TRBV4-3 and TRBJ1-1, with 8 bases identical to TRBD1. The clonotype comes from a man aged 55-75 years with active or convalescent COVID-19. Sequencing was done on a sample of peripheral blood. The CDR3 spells CASSQGTGLLITEAFF. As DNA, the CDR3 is TGCGCCAGCAGCCAAGGGACAGGGCTTTTAATCACTGAAGCTTTCTTT.